A selection of T cell receptor beta chains follows, all from one sample in a study of cytomegalovirus exposure and HLA in healthy donors. The repertoire was sequenced with immunoSEQ multiplex PCR; TCRdb's copy has only in-frame clones and lacks some. The sample holds 85,000 to 90,000 clones, about 66% seen once. The sample taken for sequencing was PBMCs. These TCRs come from a man aged 25 to 45 in good health and CMV-seronegative. Both conserved end residues are part of each CDR3. A D gene is named only where the DNA matches it firmly. Clone size is stated in some rows and not others, as once, few, many or a class when expanded.

cdr3_length | j_call | d_call | clone_size | v_call | cdr3_aa
15 | TRBJ2-1 | TRBD2 | - | TRBV9 | CASSRSGRGYNEQFF
14 | TRBJ1-2 | - | - | TRBV12-5 | CASGLGTAINGYTF
14 | TRBJ2-4 | TRBD2 | - | TRBV9 | CASSARDYKNIQYF
14 | TRBJ2-5 | TRBD1 | - | TRBV30 | CAWSRTGGQETQYF
15 | TRBJ2-1 | TRBD2 | - | TRBV7-3 | CASRSGTSGYNEQFF
13 | TRBJ1-2 | TRBD1 | - | TRBV19 | CASSGDRARGYTF
16 | TRBJ2-5 | - | - | TRBV6-5 | CASSYSRVLGQETQYF
14 | TRBJ1-2 | TRBD1 | - | TRBV30 | CAWSGTGAYYGYTF
12 | - | TRBD2 | - | TRBV30 | CAWSSGKYEQYF
14 | TRBJ2-3 | - | - | TRBV10-1 | CASSESSGTDTQYF
19 | TRBJ1-4 | TRBD1 | once | TRBV5-1 | CASSLDGTGGSFSNEKLFF
15 | TRBJ1-6 | TRBD1 | few | TRBV4-3 | CASSQLTGVHSPLHF
14 | TRBJ1-2 | - | - | TRBV30 | CAWSLTGLTYGYTF
11 | TRBJ1-1 | - | - | TRBV30 | CAWSVQWRAFF
14 | TRBJ2-7 | TRBD1 | - | TRBV27 | CASSLTGGIYEQYF
16 | TRBJ2-5 | - | - | TRBV27 | CASSALWGSVQETQYF
14 | TRBJ1-5 | - | - | TRBV7-9 | CASSPGPSNQPQHF
13 | TRBJ1-1 | TRBD1 | - | TRBV27 | CASSLYRGAEAFF
15 | TRBJ1-3 | - | - | TRBV7-2 | CASSLPPGSGNTIYF
15 | TRBJ1-1 | - | - | TRBV10-3 | CAITVGGNSNTEAFF
14 | TRBJ2-3 | - | - | TRBV28 | CASSSRKERDTQYF
14 | TRBJ1-4 | - | - | TRBV5-4 | CASNLAGDSEKLFF
19 | TRBJ2-7 | - | - | TRBV6-1 | CASSEEEGRSRLYSYEQYF
15 | - | TRBD2 | - | TRBV4-2 | CASSLTSSGNYEQYF
15 | TRBJ1-3 | - | few | TRBV7-2 | CASTPPAGSGNTIYF
13 | TRBJ2-7 | TRBD2 | - | TRBV5-1 | CASSLGTSDEQYF
10 | TRBJ1-1 | - | - | TRBV27 | CASGRPEAFF
13 | TRBJ1-1 | TRBD1 | - | TRBV2 | CASSVAGGTEAFF